Below are 10 T cell receptor beta chains sequenced from a single sample in a study of CD8 T cells in Susac syndrome. With random hexamers, reverse transcription was performed on roughly 0.5 to 1 ug of RNA. Each CDR3 protein is one row after TCRdb ran MiXCR on the immunoSEQ multiplex PCR reads. Of under 200,000 distinct CDR3 sequences in the sample, about 90% were seen once. Sequenced sample: CD4+ T cells from PBMCs. The receptor set was obtained from a human donor in good health.

The rearrangement links TRBV20-1 to TRBJ2-2; D is possibly TRBD2 (5 bases). Trimming left V 0 bases short and J 3 bases short, with 11 bases between. CDR3 length equals 15 residues. Germline CDR1 reads DFQATT; CDR2 reads SNEGSKA (reference sequence). The CDR3 region has the DNA TGCAGTGCTAGAGATGGCGGGCGCGACACCGGGGAGCTGTTTTTT. This encodes CSARDGGRDTGELFF.

This sequence joins TRBV20-1 and TRBJ2-1, with 9 positions matching TRBD2. The CDR3 loop spans 14 amino acids. The ends lost 4 bases at V and 1 base at J; junction bases unmatched: 2. Germline V gene lookup returns CDR1 DFQATT and CDR2 SNEGSKA (reference sequence). Written as DNA, the CDR3 is TGCAGTGCTACTCTAGCGGGATCCTACAATGAGCAGTTCTTC. As protein: CSATLAGSYNEQFF.

V gene TRBV7-9 combines with J gene TRBJ2-3; D remains unclear. V lost 1 base, J lost 0 bases, and 14 bases lay in between. This CDR3 contains 17 residues. CDR1 and CDR2 from the germline V gene are SEHNR and FQNEAQ (reference sequence). The CDR3 DNA follows: TGTGCCAGCAGCTTAGAGCTTATGGATCATAGCACAGATACGCAGTATTTT. It encodes CASSLELMDHSTDTQYF.

V usage is TRBV19 and J usage is TRBJ2-1; maybe TRBD1 (7 bases). V dropped 2 bases and J dropped 6 bases, with 11 bases sitting between them. This CDR3 is 14 amino acids long. Germline CDR1 and CDR2: LNHDA and SQIVND (reference sequence). DNA of the CDR3: TGTGCCAGTAGTATATTTCAGGGGGGCAATGAGCAGTTCTTC. It encodes CASSIFQGGNEQFF.

The rearrangement joins TRBV7-9 to TRBJ1-3; maybe TRBD1 (5 bases). Per germline, CDR1 SEHNR and CDR2 FQNEAQ (reference sequence). This CDR3 region has 14 residues. V lost 5 bases and J 4 bases, leaving 12 bases between the germline ends. The CDR3 loop reads CASSRGLSGNTIYF. The CDR3 region has the DNA TGTGCCAGCAGCCGGGGCCTTTCCGGAAACACCATATATTTT.

The chain combines TRBV12-3 or TRBV12-4 with TRBJ2-4, with 9 bases aligning to TRBD1. V shed 6 bases, J shed 8 bases, and the junction held 14 bases outside the gene matches. The CDR3 covers 16 residues. The CDR3 nucleotides read TGTGCCAGCAGCCGGGCCGGGACAGGGATTTATGACATTCAGTACTTC. It specifies CASSRAGTGIYDIQYF.

The genes are TRBV6-2 or TRBV6-3 and TRBJ1-2; 7 positions agree with TRBD1. This CDR3 comprises 17 residues. Trimming removed 2 bases from V and 3 bases from J; junction bases left unmatched: 12. The germline V gene encodes CDR1 MNHEY and CDR2 SVGEGT. The CDR3 region is CASSYGGKGQPHYGYTF. In DNA, the CDR3 is TGTGCCAGCAGTTACGGTGGTAAGGGACAGCCTCACTATGGCTACACCTTC.

The chain carries TRBV7-9 and TRBJ1-2; a possible D gene is TRBD1 (6 bases). The V end lost 5 bases, the J end lost 7 bases, and 14 bases lay between the germline ends. Germline loops: CDR1 SEHNR, CDR2 FQNEAQ (reference sequence). The CDR3 extends over 13 amino acids. CDR3 sequence reads: CASSRTESSGYTF. In DNA, the CDR3 is TGTGCCAGCAGCCGGACAGAGTCTAGTGGCTACACCTTC.

The gene calls are TRBV18 and TRBJ2-7, with TRBD1 matching 7 bases. Germline values: CDR1 KGHSH, CDR2 LQKENI. The CDR3 runs to 14 residues. The V segment lost 3 bases and the J segment 3 bases; nucleotides outside the gene matches: 5. CDR3 sequence (DNA): TGTGCCAGCTCACCCGGGGACAGTTTCTACGAGCAGTACTTC. This encodes CASSPGDSFYEQYF.

The V call is TRBV2, the J call TRBJ2-7, with TRBD2 as a possible D gene (6 bases). Trimming left V 1 base short and J 5 bases short, with 9 bases between. This CDR3 has 13 residues. Germline CDR1 reads SNHLY; CDR2 reads FYNNEI. CDR3 residues: CASSEDPGDEQYF. DNA for the CDR3: TGTGCCAGCAGTGAAGACCCGGGGGACGAGCAGTACTTC.